This T cell receptor beta chain was profiled in a study of T and B cells in COVID-19 patients. Study in general: Active-infection patients were older, median approximately 68 years, than recovered patients, median roughly 35 years.

Germline CDR1 is SGHNT and CDR2 is YYREEE (reference sequence). The CDR3 has 13 residues. The ends were cut back, 4 bases at V and 3 bases at J, with 10 bases in the middle. TRB was amplified from approximately 250-480 ng of blood genomic DNA. BIOMED2 TRB-A/B primer pools were used in multiplex TRB PCR. TCRdb reprocessed the multiplex PCR reads with MiXCR, giving one entry per CDR3 protein. The sample lists more than 7,500 distinct CDR3 sequences; 28% were seen once. The sample comprised blood. The chain employs TRBV5-4 and TRBJ2-5; the D is unclear. The sequence was collected from a human donor who had recovered from COVID-19. The DNA of the CDR3 is TGTGCCAGCAGCCTTCCGGGTGAAGAGACCCAGTACTTC. Translated, it gives CASSLPGEETQYF.